These T cell receptor beta chains were read from a single sample in a study of OX40 agonist ivuxolimab in advanced cancers. Only in-frame clones appear in the TCRdb table, and some are missing; sequencing was by immunoSEQ multiplex PCR. The sample yields tens of thousands of clones, about 80% seen once. The starting material was CD4+ or CD8+ T cells sorted from blood, obtained in a trial of the OX40 agonist ivuxolimab. These receptors were taken from an adult with an advanced solid tumor such as melanoma, head and neck, liver or kidney cancer. CDR3s include the opening cysteine and the closing phenylalanine or tryptophan.

j_gene: TRBJ2-7
v_gene: TRBV7-3
CDR3aa: CASSSLGTGAYEQYF

j_gene: TRBJ2-5
v_gene: TRBV2
CDR3aa: CASSEAHRTKTQYF

j_gene: TRBJ2-7
v_gene: TRBV6-4
CDR3aa: CASRGGLSSYEQYF

j_gene: TRBJ2-5
v_gene: TRBV7-9
CDR3aa: CASSLARETQYF

j_gene: TRBJ2-7
v_gene: TRBV4-1
CDR3aa: CASSQGGKEQYF

j_gene: TRBJ2-5
v_gene: TRBV5-6
CDR3aa: CASSSGVSLQETQYF

j_gene: TRBJ1-2
v_gene: TRBV5-8
CDR3aa: CASSFQDRALYGYTF

j_gene: TRBJ2-3
v_gene: TRBV19
CDR3aa: CATSDPPDTQYF

j_gene: TRBJ1-5
v_gene: TRBV2
CDR3aa: CASNLGFGAYQPQHF

j_gene: TRBJ2-7
v_gene: TRBV7-2
CDR3aa: CASSPLAGGVYEQYF

j_gene: TRBJ1-4
v_gene: TRBV9
CDR3aa: CASSVGGASSEKLFF

j_gene: TRBJ2-3
v_gene: TRBV29-1
CDR3aa: CSVEDPPGQPTDTQYF

j_gene: TRBJ2-6
v_gene: TRBV19
CDR3aa: CASSIDLSFGANVLTF

j_gene: TRBJ1-4
v_gene: TRBV4-1
CDR3aa: CASSPVGRPEEEKLFF

j_gene: TRBJ1-4
v_gene: TRBV19
CDR3aa: CASSIGAEKLFF

j_gene: TRBJ1-4
v_gene: TRBV6-1
CDR3aa: CASSEGGVNEKLFF

j_gene: TRBJ2-7
v_gene: TRBV4-2
CDR3aa: CASSQDPGWEQYF

j_gene: TRBJ2-7
v_gene: TRBV4-1
CDR3aa: CASSPTPGGVSYEQYF

j_gene: TRBJ2-3
v_gene: TRBV10-2
CDR3aa: CASLPGPYTDTQYF

j_gene: TRBJ1-1
v_gene: TRBV7-3
CDR3aa: CASSLIAGLNTEAFF

j_gene: TRBJ1-5
v_gene: TRBV30
CDR3aa: CAWSPGPGGGNQPQHF

j_gene: TRBJ1-5
v_gene: TRBV11-1
CDR3aa: CASSLNRGPQPQHF

j_gene: TRBJ1-1
v_gene: TRBV6-5
CDR3aa: CASSYSGQGNTEAFF

j_gene: TRBJ1-1
v_gene: TRBV30
CDR3aa: CAWSVTGREAFF

j_gene: TRBJ2-7
v_gene: TRBV4-2
CDR3aa: CASSQLQGDYEQYF

j_gene: TRBJ2-5
v_gene: TRBV13
CDR3aa: CASSSPLAHQETQYF

j_gene: TRBJ1-1
v_gene: TRBV6-6
CDR3aa: CASSTTGGTEAFF

j_gene: TRBJ2-6
v_gene: TRBV27
CDR3aa: CASSLGAGTLSGANVLTF

j_gene: TRBJ1-1
v_gene: TRBV4-2
CDR3aa: CASSQELNTEAFF

j_gene: TRBJ2-3
v_gene: TRBV13
CDR3aa: CASSGQDSTDTQYF